The clone carrying this T cell receptor (beta chain) was seen ten or more times. This sample was included in a study of neurological immune-mediated disorders. The CDR3 contains 14 residues. Trimming pared 0 bases from V and 7 bases from J, leaving 12 bases between. The germline gives CDR1 DFQATT, CDR2 SNEGSKA (reference sequence). Sorted libraries were derived from some 1 million CD4+ or CD8+ T cells. The method for making cDNA was 5'RACE, and it used 10-nucleotide random UMIs. TCRdb fed the 5' RACE reads into MiXCR, producing one record per CDR3 protein. The table shows 20,000 to 25,000 distinct CDR3 sequences, with 5% to 7% occurring only once.

Sequenced input: CD8+ T cells from blood. The chain joins TRBV20-1 to TRBJ2-2; no reliable D call. The TCR sequence derives from a man between 18 and 35 years old in good health. CDR3 DNA sequence: TGCAGTGCTAGAGAAGGGCAAGAGGTCGGGGAGCTGTTTTTT. Translated, it gives CSAREGQEVGELFF.